Listed below are T cell receptor beta chains from one sample, sequenced in a study of blood T cells in healthy people across ages. TCRdb re-called the 5' RACE reads through MiXCR, storing one row per CDR3 protein. The sample holds about 1 million distinct CDR3 sequences, 45% seen once. Sequenced sample: blood. These receptors all come from an older woman in good health. CDR3s include the opening cysteine and the closing phenylalanine or tryptophan. The D gene is left open where the match is weak. Clone size is shown for a subset of rows, as once, few, many or a class of expanded clone.

cdr3_nt: TGCAGCGTCCTAGGGACAGTAGCCTACAATGAGCAGTTCTTC; cdr3_aa: CSVLGTVAYNEQFF; j_call: TRBJ2-1; cdr3_length: 14; v_call: TRBV29-1; clone_size: NA; d_call: TRBD1
cdr3_nt: TGCGCCAGCAGCTTAGGGCGGGAGGCCACTTGTACGCAGTATTTT; cdr3_aa: CASSLGREATCTQYF; j_call: TRBJ2-3; cdr3_length: 15; v_call: TRBV5-1; clone_size: NA; d_call: TRBD2
cdr3_nt: TGCGCCAGCAGCGGGACTAGCGGGAGGCACGGGCAGTTCTTC; cdr3_aa: CASSGTSGRHGQFF; j_call: TRBJ2-1; cdr3_length: 14; v_call: TRBV10-1; clone_size: NA; d_call: TRBD2
cdr3_nt: TGTGCCAGCAGATACGGGTCGGGGGGGGTCGATGAGCAGTTCTTC; cdr3_aa: CASRYGSGGVDEQFF; j_call: TRBJ2-1; cdr3_length: 15; v_call: TRBV6-5; clone_size: NA; d_call: TRBD2
cdr3_nt: TGTGCCTGGAGTGTTGGTGAGCAGTTCTTC; cdr3_aa: CAWSVGEQFF; j_call: TRBJ2-1; cdr3_length: 10; v_call: TRBV30; clone_size: few; d_call: NA
cdr3_nt: TGTGCCAGCAGCCAAGGATCTGGGCGGGGCGGCCTCCACTTT; cdr3_aa: CASSQGSGRGGLHF; j_call: TRBJ1-6; cdr3_length: 14; v_call: TRBV3-1; clone_size: NA; d_call: NA
cdr3_nt: TGTGCCAGCAGTTACTGCGGGGTTAGCGGGTGCGAGCAGTACTTC; cdr3_aa: CASSYCGVSGCEQYF; j_call: TRBJ2-7; cdr3_length: 15; v_call: TRBV6-6; clone_size: NA; d_call: TRBD2
cdr3_nt: TGTGCCAGCGGGACAGGGGCCATGAACACTGAAGCTTTCTTT; cdr3_aa: CASGTGAMNTEAFF; j_call: TRBJ1-1; cdr3_length: 14; v_call: TRBV28; clone_size: NA; d_call: TRBD1
cdr3_nt: TGCAGCGTTGGACTGCTCAGGAGCAGCGAGCAGTACTTC; cdr3_aa: CSVGLLRSSEQYF; j_call: TRBJ2-7; cdr3_length: 13; v_call: TRBV29-1; clone_size: NA; d_call: NA
cdr3_nt: TGTGCCAGCAGCCCGGAGGGGGGATACCTCCGGGACGAGCAGTACTTC; cdr3_aa: CASSPEGGYLRDEQYF; j_call: TRBJ2-7; cdr3_length: 16; v_call: TRBV5-6; clone_size: once; d_call: NA
cdr3_nt: TGTGCCGTAGCGAGGGGTAATACAAATGAGCAGTTCTTC; cdr3_aa: CAVARGNTNEQFF; j_call: TRBJ2-1; cdr3_length: 13; v_call: TRBV28; clone_size: few; d_call: NA
cdr3_nt: TGTGCCAGCAGATCCACAGGAGCAACCTACGAGCAGTACTTC; cdr3_aa: CASRSTGATYEQYF; j_call: TRBJ2-7; cdr3_length: 14; v_call: TRBV12-3/TRBV12-4; clone_size: few; d_call: NA
cdr3_nt: TGTGCCAGCAGCCCCCGACGGACTAGCGGGGCGCAGTACTTC; cdr3_aa: CASSPRRTSGAQYF; j_call: TRBJ2-7; cdr3_length: 14; v_call: TRBV3-1; clone_size: NA; d_call: TRBD2
cdr3_nt: TGCAGTGCTAGAGTCGGACAGGACTCAGGCTACAATGAGCAGTTCTTC; cdr3_aa: CSARVGQDSGYNEQFF; j_call: TRBJ2-1; cdr3_length: 16; v_call: TRBV20-1; clone_size: NA; d_call: TRBD1
cdr3_nt: TGTGCCAGCACAGATAGCGGAAATACCTACAATGAGCAGTTCTTC; cdr3_aa: CASTDSGNTYNEQFF; j_call: TRBJ2-1; cdr3_length: 15; v_call: TRBV7-9; clone_size: NA; d_call: NA
cdr3_nt: TGTGCCATCAGTGTTGGCGGGCTGGCAGATACGCAGTATTTT; cdr3_aa: CAISVGGLADTQYF; j_call: TRBJ2-3; cdr3_length: 14; v_call: TRBV10-3; clone_size: few; d_call: NA
cdr3_nt: TGTGCCATCAGGGCGGTAGGGACCTACGAGCAGTACTTC; cdr3_aa: CAIRAVGTYEQYF; j_call: TRBJ2-7; cdr3_length: 13; v_call: TRBV10-3; clone_size: NA; d_call: NA
cdr3_nt: TGTGCCAGCAGTTACACTCCGGGACAGCCTTACGAGCAGTACTTC; cdr3_aa: CASSYTPGQPYEQYF; j_call: TRBJ2-7; cdr3_length: 15; v_call: TRBV6-5; clone_size: few; d_call: TRBD1
cdr3_nt: TGTGCCACCCAGGGGGGCGGGAGGAGGACAGATACGCAGTATTTT; cdr3_aa: CATQGGGRRTDTQYF; j_call: TRBJ2-3; cdr3_length: 15; v_call: TRBV7-8; clone_size: NA; d_call: NA
cdr3_nt: TGTGCCAGCAGTGATGTAGCAGGGCCGGATACGCAGTATTTT; cdr3_aa: CASSDVAGPDTQYF; j_call: TRBJ2-3; cdr3_length: 14; v_call: TRBV2; clone_size: NA; d_call: NA
cdr3_nt: TGTGCCAGCAGCCCGGGGCGTGACAAGTACACCTTC; cdr3_aa: CASSPGRDKYTF; j_call: TRBJ1-2; cdr3_length: 12; v_call: TRBV5-6; clone_size: NA; d_call: NA
cdr3_nt: TGTGCCAGCGCCACCACTAGCGGGAGTATGGAGACCCAGTACTTC; cdr3_aa: CASATTSGSMETQYF; j_call: TRBJ2-5; cdr3_length: 15; v_call: TRBV12-3/TRBV12-4; clone_size: NA; d_call: TRBD2
cdr3_nt: TGCAGTGCTAGACTAGCGGGGACTACCTACGAGCAGTACTTC; cdr3_aa: CSARLAGTTYEQYF; j_call: TRBJ2-7; cdr3_length: 14; v_call: TRBV20-1; clone_size: NA; d_call: TRBD2
cdr3_nt: TGTGCCAGCAGTCCTATAGGACAGGGGCCCCAAAGTGGAGGCTACACCTTC; cdr3_aa: CASSPIGQGPQSGGYTF; j_call: TRBJ1-2; cdr3_length: 17; v_call: TRBV27; clone_size: NA; d_call: TRBD1
cdr3_nt: TGTGCCAGCAGCTTGGGGACGGAAAATTCACCCCTCCACTTT; cdr3_aa: CASSLGTENSPLHF; j_call: TRBJ1-6; cdr3_length: 14; v_call: TRBV5-8; clone_size: NA; d_call: NA
cdr3_nt: TGCAGCGTTGAATTCTCTGCGCTTAGCTCCTACGAGCAGTACTTC; cdr3_aa: CSVEFSALSSYEQYF; j_call: TRBJ2-7; cdr3_length: 15; v_call: TRBV29-1; clone_size: NA; d_call: NA
cdr3_nt: TGTGCCCACAGGGGGGGGGGGAGCAAAAACATTCAGTACTTC; cdr3_aa: CAHRGGGSKNIQYF; j_call: TRBJ2-4; cdr3_length: 14; v_call: TRBV28; clone_size: NA; d_call: NA
cdr3_nt: TGTGCCAGCAGCCCGATCTACGAGCAGTACTTC; cdr3_aa: CASSPIYEQYF; j_call: TRBJ2-7; cdr3_length: 11; v_call: TRBV2; clone_size: few; d_call: NA
cdr3_nt: TGTGCCAGCGCCCGGGAGGGGGAAAACATTCAGTACTTC; cdr3_aa: CASAREGENIQYF; j_call: TRBJ2-4; cdr3_length: 13; v_call: TRBV7-9; clone_size: few; d_call: TRBD2
cdr3_nt: TGTGCCAGCAGCCTTACTAGCGGGAGTGGGATGAGGGCATCTGGGGCCAACGTCCTGACTTTC; cdr3_aa: CASSLTSGSGMRASGANVLTF; j_call: TRBJ2-6; cdr3_length: 21; v_call: TRBV7-3; clone_size: once; d_call: TRBD2
cdr3_nt: TGTGCCAGCAGCCCCCACGCTGGTGAGCAGTTCTTC; cdr3_aa: CASSPHAGEQFF; j_call: TRBJ2-1; cdr3_length: 12; v_call: TRBV11-2; clone_size: few; d_call: NA
cdr3_nt: TGCAGTGCTAGCAGGGGGCCGTACAATGAGCAGTTCTTC; cdr3_aa: CSASRGPYNEQFF; j_call: TRBJ2-1; cdr3_length: 13; v_call: TRBV20-1; clone_size: NA; d_call: TRBD1
cdr3_nt: TGCAGTACTAGAGAGGGATTTACCCCTGAAGCTTTCTTT; cdr3_aa: CSTREGFTPEAFF; j_call: TRBJ1-1; cdr3_length: 13; v_call: TRBV20-1; clone_size: NA; d_call: NA
cdr3_nt: TGTGCCTGGAGCGGCGGGACGGCAGATACGCAGTATTTT; cdr3_aa: CAWSGGTADTQYF; j_call: TRBJ2-3; cdr3_length: 13; v_call: TRBV30; clone_size: NA; d_call: NA
cdr3_nt: TGTGCCAGCAGTTTTCAGGACAGGCCCTCTCACGGCTACACCTTC; cdr3_aa: CASSFQDRPSHGYTF; j_call: TRBJ1-2; cdr3_length: 15; v_call: TRBV27; clone_size: NA; d_call: TRBD1
cdr3_nt: TGCAGCGTTATAGTGGGCCAAGAGACCCAGTACTTC; cdr3_aa: CSVIVGQETQYF; j_call: TRBJ2-5; cdr3_length: 12; v_call: TRBV29-1; clone_size: few; d_call: NA
cdr3_nt: TGTGCCAGCAGTCGCCGGAAGGGAAGTAGCAATCAGCCCCAGCATTTT; cdr3_aa: CASSRRKGSSNQPQHF; j_call: TRBJ1-5; cdr3_length: 16; v_call: TRBV6-5; clone_size: NA; d_call: NA
cdr3_nt: TGTGCCAGCAGTTACGCGGGGCTAATAGGAGAAAGGGGAGAGACCCAGTACTTC; cdr3_aa: CASSYAGLIGERGETQYF; j_call: TRBJ2-5; cdr3_length: 18; v_call: TRBV6-2/TRBV6-3; clone_size: NA; d_call: NA
cdr3_nt: TGCAGTGCTAGTCCCTTAGAAGGTTCCTACAATGAGCAGTTCTTC; cdr3_aa: CSASPLEGSYNEQFF; j_call: TRBJ2-1; cdr3_length: 15; v_call: TRBV20-1; clone_size: few; d_call: NA
cdr3_nt: TGTGCCAGCAGCTCGGACAGTGATAATGAAAAACTGTTTTTT; cdr3_aa: CASSSDSDNEKLFF; j_call: TRBJ1-4; cdr3_length: 14; v_call: TRBV7-6; clone_size: few; d_call: NA